Sequencing of this T cell receptor beta chain was carried out in a study of blood T cells in healthy people across ages. Whole-study context: Capture via template switching afforded approximately one barcoded beta molecule per two T cells.

This clonotype was counted between two and nine times. Primers used in a second PCR of roughly 7 to 12 cycles were a sample-barcoded 5' primer and a J-beta primer mix. TCRdb used MiXCR to reprocess the 5' RACE reads, holding one entry per CDR3 protein. The sample has roughly 1,500,000 distinct CDR3 sequences; 42% are singletons. Per-sample PBMC isolation yielded at least 7 million cells. V was clipped by 5 bases and J by 9 bases, with 20 bases between them. The CDR3 loop spans 14 amino acids. Germline V lookup: CDR1 DFQATT, CDR2 SNEGSKA (reference sequence). The source material was blood. This TCR was recovered from a woman aged 18-29 years in good health. The rearrangement links TRBV20-1 to TRBJ2-1; D perhaps matches TRBD1 (7 bases). The DNA for the CDR3 is TGCAGTGCTCCGGGGCCACAGGGGACTGGTGAGCAGTTCTTC. Its translation: CSAPGPQGTGEQFF.